This T cell receptor (beta chain) was sequenced in a study of identical twins. From the 5' RACE reads, TCRdb called clonotypes with MiXCR, one entry per CDR3 protein. Of around 960,000 distinct CDR3 sequences detected, 10% to 15% appear once; the ten largest clones hold around 1.5%. The length of the CDR3 is 11 residues. CDR1 and CDR2 from the germline V gene are DFQATT and SNEGSKA (reference sequence). In addition, the sample was reused for a study of yellow fever vaccine responses in identical twins.

Sample: PBMCs. The receptor's source is a woman aged 18-29 years in good health. This chain links TRBV20-1 with TRBJ2-7; 9 positions agree with TRBD1. CDR3 protein: CSARDGDRVDV. The CDR3 DNA reads as TGCAGTGCTAGAGATGGGGACAGGGTTGACGTC.